These T cell receptor beta chains were read from a single sample in a study of T-cell memory formation after mild COVID-19. TCRdb redid the calling of the 5' RACE reads with MiXCR, one entry per CDR3 protein. The table records some 490,000 distinct CDR3 sequences, approximately 18% of them present only once. The specimen sequenced was PBMCs or a T cell subset sorted from them (not recorded which). Receptors were obtained from an adult woman who had mild COVID-19 (a few samples of this study predate the infection). Cell type and time point are not known. CDR3s include the opening cysteine and the closing phenylalanine or tryptophan. D genes are given only for firm matches. Not every row has a clone size; where given, it reads once, few, many or a size class.

TRBJ2-1 | TRBV2 | - | - | CASSDRGGEQFF | TGTGCCAGCAGTGACCGGGGCGGTGAGCAGTTCTTC
TRBJ1-1 | TRBV15 | few | - | CATSRERNTEAFF | TGTGCCACCAGCAGAGAGAGGAACACTGAAGCTTTCTTT
TRBJ2-2 | TRBV11-3 | - | - | CASSIGTDGVGELFF | TGTGCCAGCAGCATCGGGACGGACGGGGTCGGGGAGCTGTTTTTT
TRBJ2-3 | TRBV7-6 | - | - | CASSYSQGATDTQYF | TGTGCCAGCAGCTACTCACAGGGTGCCACAGATACGCAGTATTTT
TRBJ2-1 | TRBV7-6 | many | TRBD2 | CASSSQAGGYSYNEQFF | TGTGCCAGCAGCTCTCAAGCGGGGGGATACTCCTACAATGAGCAGTTCTTC
TRBJ2-5 | TRBV6-1 | few | TRBD1 | CASSEGPTGAETQYF | TGTGCCAGCAGCGAGGGCCCGACAGGGGCCGAGACCCAGTACTTC
TRBJ2-5 | TRBV7-2 | few | - | CASTPSTTPGKTQYF | TGTGCCAGCACCCCATCGACGACCCCAGGCAAAACCCAGTACTTC
TRBJ2-3 | TRBV11-2 | few | - | CASSLANTDTQYF | TGTGCCAGCAGCTTAGCTAACACAGATACGCAGTATTTT
TRBJ2-1 | TRBV12-3/TRBV12-4 | - | TRBD2 | CASSWTWASGTRTDEQFF | TGTGCCAGCAGTTGGACGTGGGCTAGCGGGACACGCACGGATGAGCAGTTCTTC
TRBJ2-5 | TRBV29-1 | - | - | CTVDRGRETQYF | TGCACCGTTGATCGGGGGCGAGAGACCCAGTACTTC
TRBJ1-3 | TRBV29-1 | - | - | CSVEVPLEDTIYF | TGCAGCGTTGAGGTTCCTCTGGAGGACACCATATATTTT
TRBJ2-1 | TRBV5-5 | few | - | CASSLIPGPSYNEQFF | TGTGCCAGCAGCTTAATACCGGGACCTTCCTACAATGAGCAGTTCTTC
TRBJ2-1 | TRBV7-2 | few | TRBD2 | CASSTLAGISYNEQFF | TGTGCCAGCAGCACGTTAGCGGGGATCTCCTACAATGAGCAGTTCTTC
TRBJ1-2 | TRBV4-2 | - | TRBD1 | CASVRDRAIGGYTF | TGTGCCAGCGTCAGGGACAGGGCCATTGGAGGCTACACCTTC
TRBJ2-3 | TRBV25-1 | few | - | CASSDFPEAQYF | TGTGCCAGCAGTGACTTTCCCGAGGCGCAGTATTTT
TRBJ2-3 | TRBV15 | few | - | CATSRVRGNTQYF | TGTGCCACCAGCAGAGTACGGGGTAATACGCAGTATTTT
TRBJ2-1 | TRBV28 | - | TRBD1 | CASRTRRSTGGDEQFF | TGTGCCAGCAGAACCCGGCGATCGACAGGGGGCGATGAGCAGTTCTTC